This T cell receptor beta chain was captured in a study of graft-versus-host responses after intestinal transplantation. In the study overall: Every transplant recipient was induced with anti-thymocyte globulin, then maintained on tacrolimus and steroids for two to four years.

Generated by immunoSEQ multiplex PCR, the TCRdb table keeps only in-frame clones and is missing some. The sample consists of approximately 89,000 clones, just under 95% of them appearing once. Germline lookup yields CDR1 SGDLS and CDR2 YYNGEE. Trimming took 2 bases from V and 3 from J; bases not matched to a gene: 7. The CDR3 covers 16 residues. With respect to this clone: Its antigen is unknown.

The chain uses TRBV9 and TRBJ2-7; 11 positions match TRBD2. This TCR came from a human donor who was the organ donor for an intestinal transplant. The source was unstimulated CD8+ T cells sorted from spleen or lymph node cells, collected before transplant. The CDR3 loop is CASSVGRLAGIYEQYF. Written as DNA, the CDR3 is TGTGCCAGCAGCGTCGGAAGACTAGCGGGAATCTACGAGCAGTACTTC.